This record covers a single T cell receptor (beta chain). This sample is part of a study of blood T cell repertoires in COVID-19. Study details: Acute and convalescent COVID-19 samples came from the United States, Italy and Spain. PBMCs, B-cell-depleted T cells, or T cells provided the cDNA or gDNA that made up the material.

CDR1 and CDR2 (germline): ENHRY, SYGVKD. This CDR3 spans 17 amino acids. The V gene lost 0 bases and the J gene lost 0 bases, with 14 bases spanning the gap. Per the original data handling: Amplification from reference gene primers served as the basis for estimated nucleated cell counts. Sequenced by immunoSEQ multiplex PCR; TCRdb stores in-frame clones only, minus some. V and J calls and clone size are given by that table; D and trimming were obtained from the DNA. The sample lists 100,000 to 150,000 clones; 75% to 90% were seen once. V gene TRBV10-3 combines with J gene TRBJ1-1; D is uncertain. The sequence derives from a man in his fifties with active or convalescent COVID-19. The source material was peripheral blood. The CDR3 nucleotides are TGTGCCATCAGTGAGTCGATACGGGGAGACTTGAACACTGAAGCTTTCTTT. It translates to CAISESIRGDLNTEAFF.